The 26 T cell receptor beta chains presented below share a single source sample, sequenced in a study of blood T cell repertoires in COVID-19. Measured with immunoSEQ multiplex PCR; TCRdb has only the in-frame clones, and not every one. The sample holds about 130,000 clones; about 87% are singletons and the top ten take under 3%. The source material was peripheral blood. The source of these receptors is a man in his fifties with active COVID-19.

This sequence joins TRBV25-1 and TRBJ2-2; D perhaps matches TRBD2 (5 bases). Germline CDR1 and CDR2: MGHDK and SYGVNS. Trimming shortened V by 3 bases and J by 4 bases, and 12 bases separated the two germline ends. This CDR3 comprises 15 residues. The CDR3 nucleotides read TGTGCCAGCAGTGACCCCACTAGAGGCACCGGGGAGCTGTTTTTT. It codes for CASSDPTRGTGELFF.

The chain employs TRBV29-1 and TRBJ2-3; the D gene is possibly TRBD1 (7 bases). V was clipped by 6 bases and J by 6 bases, with 16 bases between them. The CDR3 has 13 residues. Germline V lookup: CDR1 SQVTM, CDR2 ANQGSEA. CDR3 loop: CSVGGQNEDTQYF. CDR3 coding DNA: TGCAGCGTCGGGGGACAGAATGAGGATACGCAGTATTTT.

This clone was counted only a few times. J is TRBJ2-3 and V is TRBV20-1; 10 bases agree with TRBD2. This CDR3 has 17 amino acids. The germline gives CDR1 DFQATT, CDR2 SNEGSKA (reference sequence). With 3 bases clipped from V and 0 bases from J, the junction kept 9 bases outside the gene matches. The CDR3 region is CSASGLAGALSTDTQYF. CDR3 DNA sequence: TGCAGTGCTAGTGGGCTAGCGGGGGCCCTAAGCACAGATACGCAGTATTTT.

The chain is built from TRBV11-2 and TRBJ2-3; D may be TRBD2 (5 bases). The CDR3 sequence is 14 residues long. V dropped 5 bases and J dropped 7 bases, with 16 bases sitting between them. Germline assignment: CDR1 SGHAT and CDR2 FQNNGV. The CDR3 protein is CASSVSDAGNTQYF. The DNA for the CDR3 is TGTGCCAGCAGCGTTAGCGATGCTGGGAATACGCAGTATTTT.

V is TRBV11-2 and J is TRBJ2-7; 12 positions agree with TRBD2. The germline V gene encodes CDR1 SGHAT and CDR2 FQNNGV. Trimming at V came to 2 bases and at J to 3 bases, leaving 8 bases not matched to a gene. This CDR3 has 17 residues. The CDR3 loop reads CASSLQLAGGTFYEQYF. CDR3 bases: TGTGCCAGCAGCTTACAACTAGCGGGGGGTACCTTCTACGAGCAGTACTTC.

The chain links TRBV11-2 to TRBJ2-1; 7 bases are a match to TRBD1. Trimming took 5 bases from V and 7 from J; bases not matched to a gene: 14. This CDR3 has 16 amino acids. Germline assignment: CDR1 SGHAT and CDR2 FQNNGV. The CDR3 is CASSLRSNRGRNEQFF. In DNA, the CDR3 is TGTGCCAGCAGCCTCCGCAGCAACAGGGGCCGGAATGAGCAGTTCTTC.

The chain joins TRBV6-4 to TRBJ2-2; D not certain. V dropped 0 bases and J dropped 1 base, with 3 bases sitting between them. The CDR3 has 14 residues. Germline V lookup: CDR1 MRHNA, CDR2 SNTAGT. The CDR3 loop is CASSDSMNTGELFF. CDR3 nucleotide sequence: TGTGCCAGCAGTGACTCCATGAACACCGGGGAGCTGTTTTTT.

Regarding this clone: Other DNA sequences from this sample encode an identical CDR3 as well. The chain couples TRBV12-3 or TRBV12-4 to TRBJ1-1, with TRBD1 as a possible D gene (6 bases). The V and J ends lost 6 bases and 7 bases respectively, with 12 bases between them. The CDR3 spans 12 residues. CDR3 DNA sequence: TGTGCCAGCAGCCTAGGGGGTGGTGAAGCTTTCTTT. It codes for CASSLGGGEAFF.

J is TRBJ2-7 and V is TRBV7-2; D remains unclear. Looked up from germline, CDR1 is SGHTA and CDR2 is FQGNSA. V lost 5 bases and J lost 0, with 14 bases in between. The CDR3 totals 15 residues. The CDR3 protein is CASSPGGSVSYEQYF. The CDR3 DNA reads TGTGCCAGCAGCCCCGGCGGCAGCGTCTCCTACGAGCAGTACTTC.

The chain couples TRBV9 to TRBJ2-5; 7 positions agree with TRBD2. J was trimmed by 7 bases and V by 0 bases; bases with no gene match: 6. Looked up from germline, CDR1 is SGDLS and CDR2 is YYNGEE. This CDR3 comprises 14 residues. CDR3 residues: CASSVGGERGTQYF. CDR3 bases: TGTGCCAGCAGCGTAGGTGGGGAGCGGGGGACCCAGTACTTC.

This chain links TRBV9 with TRBJ2-5; TRBD2 aligns across 9 bases. With 4 bases clipped from V and 5 bases from J, the junction kept 12 bases outside the gene matches. The germline V gene encodes CDR1 SGDLS and CDR2 YYNGEE. CDR3 size: 16 residues. The CDR3 nucleotides are TGTGCCAGCAGCTCCCCGCGGGGGGGTACAACGGAGACCCAGTACTTC. Its translation is CASSSPRGGTTETQYF.

This clone was seen once. This chain connects TRBV5-1 to TRBJ2-1, with TRBD1 matching over 8 bases. The germline V gene encodes CDR1 SGHRS and CDR2 YFSETQ. J gave up 4 bases and V 3 bases, and 3 bases lay outside the gene matches. This CDR3 is 14 amino acids long. For the CDR3, the DNA is TGCGCCAGCAGCTGGCAGGGGGCGTACAATGAGCAGTTCTTC. It translates to CASSWQGAYNEQFF.

This clone has a single count. The DNA of the CDR3 is TGTGCTAGTGGTTTAACGAGACTGGGACAGCGGAGTAATTCACCCCTCCACTTT. Its protein is CASGLTRLGQRSNSPLHF. J is TRBJ1-6 and V is TRBV12-5, with 7 bases matching TRBD1. In germline, CDR1 is LGHNT, CDR2 FRNRAP. V shed 3 bases and J 6 bases; nucleotides not matched to a gene: 14. This CDR3 comprises 18 residues.

This chain uses TRBV7-2 with TRBJ2-2; 9 positions agree with TRBD1. Losses at the gene ends were 5 bases for V and 7 bases for J; bases not matched to a gene: 5. Germline CDR1 SGHTA, CDR2 FQGNSA. The CDR3 has 14 residues. This CDR3 reads CASSLGTGNGELFF. CDR3 coding DNA: TGTGCCAGCAGCCTAGGGACAGGGAACGGGGAGCTGTTTTTT. Complete variable domain (other parts from reference TRBV7-2 and TRBJ2-2): GAGVSQSPSNKVTEKGKDVELRCDPISGHTALYWYRQSLGQGLEFLIYFQGNSAPDKSGLPSDRFSAERTGGSVSTLTIQRTQQEDSAVYLCASSLGTGNGELFFGEGSRLTVL.

V usage is TRBV6-2 or TRBV6-3 and J usage is TRBJ2-1; 7 positions agree with TRBD1. V was pared by 5 bases and J by 7 bases, with 8 bases of the junction left unmatched. This CDR3 spans 14 amino acids. CDR1 is MNHEY and CDR2 is SVGEGT in the germline V gene. CDR3 sequence reads: CASSLLTGKNEQFF. The DNA for the CDR3 is TGTGCCAGCAGTCTCCTGACAGGGAAGAATGAGCAGTTCTTC.

The CDR3 DNA follows: TGTGCCAGCAGCTTAGTGGGGGGGCCCGGCGGGGAGCTGTTTTTT. It translates to CASSLVGGPGGELFF. V gene TRBV7-2 combines with J gene TRBJ2-2; possibly TRBD2 for D (7 bases). The V and J ends lost 1 base and 7 bases respectively, with 13 bases between them. CDR1 is SGHTA, CDR2 FQGNSA, per germline. The CDR3 loop spans 15 amino acids.

The chain carries TRBV10-3 and TRBJ2-5, with TRBD2 matching over 7 bases. CDR1 is ENHRY, CDR2 SYGVKD, per germline. The CDR3 length is 15 residues. V was pared by 3 bases and J by 1 base, with 5 bases of the junction left unmatched. The CDR3 coding sequence is TGTGCCATCAGTGAACCGGGACTACGCCAAGAGACCCAGTACTTC. Its translation is CAISEPGLRQETQYF.

Notes on this clone: The sample has other DNA sequences that encode this CDR3 too. For the CDR3, the DNA is TGTGCCAGCACCAGGGGAACCTATGGCTACACCTTC. It encodes CASTRGTYGYTF. The rearrangement links TRBV6-5 to TRBJ1-2; D is perhaps TRBD1 (6 bases). The CDR3 is 12 amino acids. Germline-derived CDR1 and CDR2 are MNHEY and SVGAGI. Trimming pared 7 bases from V and 4 bases from J, leaving 10 bases between.

The V call is TRBV7-8, the J call TRBJ1-2; TRBD1 matches 8 bases. Germline V gene lookup returns CDR1 SGHVS and CDR2 FQNEAQ. The CDR3 totals 15 residues. The ends lost 5 bases at V and 3 bases at J; junction bases unmatched: 8. Here the CDR3 DNA reads TGTGCCAGCAGCCAGAGAAAGGACAGGGACTATGGCTACACCTTC. Its translation is CASSQRKDRDYGYTF. The full variable domain, rest sourced from reference TRBV7-8 and TRBJ1-2, is GAGVSQSPRYKVAKRGQDVALRCDPISGHVSLFWYQQALGQGPEFLTYFQNEAQLDKSGLPSDRFFAERPEGSVSTLKIQRTQQEDSAVYLCASSQRKDRDYGYTFGSGTRLTVV.

With regard to this clone: This sample also contains other DNA sequences that code for the same CDR3. The chain combines TRBV9 with TRBJ2-2; D ambiguous. V was trimmed by 0 bases and J by 6 bases, leaving 6 bases between them. CDR3 length: 13 amino acids. The germline CDR1 and CDR2 sequences are SGDLS and YYNGEE. CDR3 coding DNA: TGTGCCAGCAGCGTAGCAGAGGCCGGGGAGCTGTTTTTT. This encodes CASSVAEAGELFF.

V gene TRBV4-1 combines with J gene TRBJ2-3, with 7 bases lining up with TRBD1. Losses at the gene ends were 6 bases for V and 3 bases for J; bases not matched to a gene: 3. Germline CDR1 MGHRA, CDR2 YSYEKL. The CDR3 runs to 13 residues. CDR3 in amino acids: CASRRQGTDTQYF. In DNA form, the CDR3 reads TGCGCCAGCAGGAGACAGGGAACAGATACGCAGTATTTT.

The chain uses TRBV2 and TRBJ2-7; D call uncertain. V gave up 6 bases and J gave up 2 bases, with 11 bases separating them. This CDR3 is built from 13 residues. CDR1 SNHLY and CDR2 FYNNEI come from the germline V gene. Here the CDR3 DNA reads TGTGCCAGCAGCCCGAGGTCTACCTACGAGCAGTACTTC. Residues: CASSPRSTYEQYF.

The chain combines TRBV6-5 with TRBJ1-3, with unresolved D. Trimming took 6 bases from V and 0 from J, leaving 9 bases between them. This CDR3 spans 14 amino acids. Germline loops: CDR1 MNHEY, CDR2 SVGAGI. The CDR3 DNA is TGTGCCAGCAGGCCTAGGTCCTCTGGAAACACCATATATTTT. Its translation: CASRPRSSGNTIYF.

V and J are TRBV12-5 and TRBJ1-1, with D unclear. The V gene's germline CDR1 is LGHNT and CDR2 FRNRAP. V lost 6 bases and J 5 bases, leaving 10 bases between the germline ends. CDR3 length: 12 amino acids. CDR3 bases: TGTGCTAGTGGGCCACAATATACTGAAGCTTTCTTT. It yields the protein CASGPQYTEAFF. Drawing the rest from reference TRBV12-5 and TRBJ1-1, the complete variable domain is DARVTQTPRHKVTEMGQEVTMRCQPILGHNTVFWYRQTMMQGLELLAYFRNRAPLDDSGMPKDRFSAEMPDATLATLKIQPSEPRDSAVYFCASGPQYTEAFFGQGTRLTVV.

The rearrangement uses TRBV6-5 and TRBJ1-1; 9 bases map to TRBD1. Losses at the gene ends were 2 bases for V and 3 bases for J; bases not matched to a gene: 7. Looked up from germline, CDR1 is MNHEY and CDR2 is SVGAGI. This CDR3 region has 16 residues. CDR3 region: CASSYTPGQGYTEAFF. Written as DNA, the CDR3 is TGTGCCAGCAGTTACACGCCGGGACAGGGATACACTGAAGCTTTCTTT.

The chain is built from TRBV2 and TRBJ1-4; 7 nucleotides match TRBD1. The V and J ends lost 5 bases and 7 bases, in that order; junction bases with no gene match: 4. This CDR3 contains 13 residues. Germline V gene data show CDR1 as SNHLY and CDR2 as FYNNEI. CDR3 sequence (DNA): TGTGCCAGCAGTTTTAGGGACAGTGAAAAACTGTTTTTT. Its translation is CASSFRDSEKLFF.